Listed below are T cell receptor beta chains from one sample, sequenced in a study of control samples from healthy donors and cancer patients. The data were produced by immunoSEQ multiplex PCR, yet TCRdb's version contains in-frame clones alone and is incomplete. The sample has roughly 120,000 clones, approximately 94% seen once. The sample taken for sequencing was PBMCs. Receptors were obtained from a man aged 45-65 years with head and neck cancer. CDR3s include the opening cysteine and the closing phenylalanine or tryptophan. Each record gives: D gene, V gene, clone size, J gene, CDR3 DNA, CDR3 protein. A D gene is named only where the DNA matches it firmly. Clone size appears in some rows only: once, few, many, or a class for an expanded clone.

D gene: TRBD2; V gene: TRBV5-1; clone size: -; J gene: TRBJ2-5; CDR3 DNA: TGCGCCAGCAGTCGGGGACTAGCGGGGGAAATCTTTCAAGAGACCCAGTACTTC; CDR3 protein: CASSRGLAGEIFQETQYF
D gene: -; V gene: TRBV28; clone size: -; J gene: TRBJ1-3; CDR3 DNA: TGTGCCAGCAGTTCCCCTTCGGCTACCACCATATATTTT; CDR3 protein: CASSSPSATTIYF
D gene: -; V gene: TRBV5-1; clone size: -; J gene: TRBJ1-1; CDR3 DNA: TGCGCCAGCAGCTTGAATCGAATGAACACTGAAGCTTTCTTT; CDR3 protein: CASSLNRMNTEAFF
D gene: -; V gene: TRBV7-2; clone size: -; J gene: TRBJ2-1; CDR3 DNA: TGTGCCAGCAGCTTAATGGGGGACTGGCGCAATGAGCAGTTCTTC; CDR3 protein: CASSLMGDWRNEQFF
D gene: TRBD1; V gene: TRBV5-4; clone size: -; J gene: TRBJ1-2; CDR3 DNA: TGTGCCAGCAGCCCCGGACAGGGCCTTAGGTATGGCTACACCTTC; CDR3 protein: CASSPGQGLRYGYTF
D gene: -; V gene: TRBV4-3; clone size: -; J gene: TRBJ1-2; CDR3 DNA: TGCGCCAGCAGCCAAGCCCAGGGCTATGGAGGCTACACCTTC; CDR3 protein: CASSQAQGYGGYTF
D gene: -; V gene: TRBV10-3; clone size: -; J gene: TRBJ1-1; CDR3 DNA: TGTGCCGTTCTTCCTAGTCTGATGAACACTGAAGCTTTCTTT; CDR3 protein: CAVLPSLMNTEAFF
D gene: -; V gene: TRBV27; clone size: -; J gene: TRBJ2-7; CDR3 DNA: TGTGCCAGCAGGCTTAAGGTTGGGTTAGCCTACGAGCAGTACTTC; CDR3 protein: CASRLKVGLAYEQYF
D gene: TRBD1; V gene: TRBV4-3; clone size: -; J gene: TRBJ2-1; CDR3 DNA: TGCGCCAGCAGCCAACAACAGGGGGCTCGAGGTGAGCAGTTCTTC; CDR3 protein: CASSQQQGARGEQFF
D gene: -; V gene: TRBV5-1; clone size: -; J gene: TRBJ2-1; CDR3 DNA: TGCGCCAGCAGCACCCGGACCCCGCTCTATGAGCAGTTCTTC; CDR3 protein: CASSTRTPLYEQFF
D gene: TRBD2; V gene: TRBV7-9; clone size: once; J gene: TRBJ2-2; CDR3 DNA: TGTGCCAGCAGCTTCGCGACTAGCGGGAACGGGGAGCTGTTTTTT; CDR3 protein: CASSFATSGNGELFF
D gene: -; V gene: TRBV12-3/TRBV12-4; clone size: once; J gene: TRBJ2-1; CDR3 DNA: TGTGCCAGCTCGGGCAATGAGCAGTTCTTC; CDR3 protein: CASSGNEQFF
D gene: -; V gene: TRBV5-1; clone size: -; J gene: TRBJ2-2; CDR3 DNA: TGCGCCAGCAGCTTGACAGGGGAGGACACCGGGGAGCTGTTTTTT; CDR3 protein: CASSLTGEDTGELFF
D gene: -; V gene: TRBV4-1; clone size: -; J gene: TRBJ2-1; CDR3 DNA: TGCGCCAGCAGCCAACTTAGGGGGGAAAGGCAGTTCTTC; CDR3 protein: CASSQLRGERQFF
D gene: -; V gene: TRBV10-3; clone size: few; J gene: TRBJ2-1; CDR3 DNA: TGTGCCATCAGTGAGTTTTACGTGGCCTCCTACAATGAGCAGTTCTTC; CDR3 protein: CAISEFYVASYNEQFF
D gene: -; V gene: TRBV5-4; clone size: -; J gene: TRBJ1-1; CDR3 DNA: TGTGCCAGCACTCCCTACGGGAACACTGAAGCTTTCTTT; CDR3 protein: CASTPYGNTEAFF
D gene: TRBD1; V gene: TRBV19; clone size: -; J gene: TRBJ2-3; CDR3 DNA: TGTGCCAGTAGTATAGTTCAGGGGGAAGCGCAGTATTTT; CDR3 protein: CASSIVQGEAQYF
D gene: TRBD1; V gene: TRBV10-3; clone size: -; J gene: TRBJ1-2; CDR3 DNA: TGTGCCATCAGTGAGCTGGGACAGAGCTATGGCTACACCTTC; CDR3 protein: CAISELGQSYGYTF
D gene: -; V gene: TRBV5-1; clone size: once; J gene: TRBJ1-2; CDR3 DNA: TGCGCCAGCAGCTCTGACACCAACTATGGCTACACCTTC; CDR3 protein: CASSSDTNYGYTF
D gene: -; V gene: TRBV7-2; clone size: -; J gene: TRBJ1-1; CDR3 DNA: TGTGCCAGCAGCTTATGGGATAACACTGAAGCTTTCTTT; CDR3 protein: CASSLWDNTEAFF
D gene: -; V gene: TRBV5-1; clone size: -; J gene: TRBJ1-4; CDR3 DNA: TGCGCCAGCAGCTCGCCAGGGGCTAGAAATGAAAAACTGTTTTTT; CDR3 protein: CASSSPGARNEKLFF
D gene: -; V gene: TRBV7-9; clone size: -; J gene: TRBJ2-6; CDR3 DNA: TGTGCCAGCAGCCCCAAAATACTGCTTGGCTCTGGGGCCAACGTCCTGACTTTC; CDR3 protein: CASSPKILLGSGANVLTF
D gene: -; V gene: TRBV30; clone size: -; J gene: TRBJ1-1; CDR3 DNA: TGTGCCTGGAGTGTAGGGGGGACTGAAGCTTTCTTT; CDR3 protein: CAWSVGGTEAFF
D gene: TRBD1; V gene: TRBV30; clone size: -; J gene: TRBJ2-1; CDR3 DNA: TGTGCCTCGAAAGCGACAGGGAGCTCCTACAATGAGCAGTTCTTC; CDR3 protein: CASKATGSSYNEQFF
D gene: -; V gene: TRBV5-1; clone size: -; J gene: TRBJ2-2; CDR3 DNA: TGCGCCAGCAGGGCGAACACCGGGGAGCTGTTTTTT; CDR3 protein: CASRANTGELFF
D gene: TRBD2; V gene: TRBV7-2; clone size: -; J gene: TRBJ2-3; CDR3 DNA: TGTGCCAGCAGCTACACCGGGGGGGCAGATACGCAGTATTTT; CDR3 protein: CASSYTGGADTQYF
D gene: -; V gene: TRBV19; clone size: -; J gene: TRBJ2-3; CDR3 DNA: TGTGCCAGTAGTATCAGGGGCCCCACAGATACGCAGTATTTT; CDR3 protein: CASSIRGPTDTQYF
D gene: -; V gene: TRBV3-1/TRBV3-2; clone size: -; J gene: TRBJ1-5; CDR3 DNA: TGTGCCAGCAGCCAAACGGGGGGAGGGTTCAATCAGCCCCAGCATTTT; CDR3 protein: CASSQTGGGFNQPQHF
D gene: -; V gene: TRBV5-4; clone size: -; J gene: TRBJ2-5; CDR3 DNA: TGTGCCAGCAGCTTTTCGGTTCAAGAGACCCAGTACTTC; CDR3 protein: CASSFSVQETQYF
D gene: -; V gene: TRBV27; clone size: -; J gene: TRBJ2-3; CDR3 DNA: TGTGCCAGCAGTTCCCATGAGGGGTGGAGCACAGATACGCAGTATTTT; CDR3 protein: CASSSHEGWSTDTQYF
D gene: -; V gene: TRBV2; clone size: -; J gene: TRBJ1-1; CDR3 DNA: TGTGCCAGCACTGAGGGGGGGATTGGACACACTGAAGCTTTCTTT; CDR3 protein: CASTEGGIGHTEAFF
D gene: -; V gene: TRBV5-1; clone size: -; J gene: TRBJ1-1; CDR3 DNA: TGCGCCAGCAGCTTGGACAGCACGAACACTGAAGCTTTCTTT; CDR3 protein: CASSLDSTNTEAFF
D gene: -; V gene: TRBV7-3; clone size: once; J gene: TRBJ1-1; CDR3 DNA: TGTGCCAGCAGCTTCGGGGGAAGCACTGAAGCTTTCTTT; CDR3 protein: CASSFGGSTEAFF
D gene: -; V gene: TRBV6-5; clone size: -; J gene: TRBJ2-1; CDR3 DNA: TGTGCCAGCAAAACAGGGAGCAATGAGCAGTTCTTC; CDR3 protein: CASKTGSNEQFF
D gene: TRBD1; V gene: TRBV30; clone size: few; J gene: TRBJ2-7; CDR3 DNA: TGTGCCTGGAATACAGGGGGCGGCTACGAGCAGTACTTC; CDR3 protein: CAWNTGGGYEQYF
D gene: -; V gene: TRBV24-1; clone size: -; J gene: TRBJ2-2; CDR3 DNA: TGTGCCACCAGTGATTATGGGAGGAACACCGGGGAGCTGTTTTTT; CDR3 protein: CATSDYGRNTGELFF
D gene: -; V gene: TRBV19; clone size: many; J gene: TRBJ2-7; CDR3 DNA: TGTGCCAGTAGCTCTCAGGGGCCCTACGAGCAGTACTTC; CDR3 protein: CASSSQGPYEQYF
D gene: -; V gene: TRBV5-4; clone size: -; J gene: TRBJ1-6; CDR3 DNA: TGTGCCAGCAGCTTGGACAGGGAGGCTTCACCCCTCCACTTT; CDR3 protein: CASSLDREASPLHF
D gene: TRBD2; V gene: TRBV6-4; clone size: -; J gene: TRBJ2-1; CDR3 DNA: TGTGCCAGCAGTGACCGACTTCCTTTCGCGGGGGGGCGCAATGAGCAGTTCTTC; CDR3 protein: CASSDRLPFAGGRNEQFF